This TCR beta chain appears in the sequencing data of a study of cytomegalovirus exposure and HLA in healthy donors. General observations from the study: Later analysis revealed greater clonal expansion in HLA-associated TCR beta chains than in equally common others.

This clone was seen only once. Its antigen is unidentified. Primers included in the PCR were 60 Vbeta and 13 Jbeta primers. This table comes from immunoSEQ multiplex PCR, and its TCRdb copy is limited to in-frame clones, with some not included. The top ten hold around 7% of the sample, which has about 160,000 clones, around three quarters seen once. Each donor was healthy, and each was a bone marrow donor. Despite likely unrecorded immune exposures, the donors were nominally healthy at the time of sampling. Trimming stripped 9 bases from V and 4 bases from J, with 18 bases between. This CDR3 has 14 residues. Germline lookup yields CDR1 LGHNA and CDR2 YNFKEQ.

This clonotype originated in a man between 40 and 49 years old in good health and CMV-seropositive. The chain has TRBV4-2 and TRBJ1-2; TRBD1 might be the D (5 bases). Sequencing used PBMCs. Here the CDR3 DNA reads TGTGCCAGTAGCGGGGGGACTTACTCCTATGGCTACACCTTC. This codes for CASSGGTYSYGYTF.